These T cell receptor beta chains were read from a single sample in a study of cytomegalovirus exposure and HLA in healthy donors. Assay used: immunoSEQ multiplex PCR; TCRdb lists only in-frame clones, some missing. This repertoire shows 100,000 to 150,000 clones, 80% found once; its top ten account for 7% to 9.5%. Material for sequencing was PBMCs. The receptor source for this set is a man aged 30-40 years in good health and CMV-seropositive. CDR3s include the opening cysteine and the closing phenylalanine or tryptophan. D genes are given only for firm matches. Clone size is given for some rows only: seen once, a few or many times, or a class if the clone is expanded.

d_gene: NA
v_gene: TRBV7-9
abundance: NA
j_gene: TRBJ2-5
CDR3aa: CASSLVTGSETQYF
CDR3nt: TGTGCCAGCAGCTTAGTTACAGGGAGCGAGACCCAGTACTTC

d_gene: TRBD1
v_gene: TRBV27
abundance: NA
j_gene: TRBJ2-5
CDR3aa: CASSPGGYGELLGTQYF
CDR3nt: TGTGCCAGCAGTCCAGGGGGCTATGGGGAGCTCTTGGGGACCCAGTACTTC

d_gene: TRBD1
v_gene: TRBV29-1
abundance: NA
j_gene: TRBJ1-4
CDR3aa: CSVDALGTGDEKLFF
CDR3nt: TGCAGCGTTGACGCTCTCGGGACAGGGGACGAAAAACTGTTTTTT

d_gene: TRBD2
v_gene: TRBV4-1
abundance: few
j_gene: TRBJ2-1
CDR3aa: CASSHSPGGADEQFF
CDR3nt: TGCGCCAGCAGCCATAGTCCCGGGGGGGCGGATGAGCAGTTCTTC

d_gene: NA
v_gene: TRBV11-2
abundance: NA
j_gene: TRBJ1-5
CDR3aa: CASSLSGGINQPQHF
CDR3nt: TGTGCCAGCAGCTTATCTGGCGGGATAAATCAGCCCCAGCATTTT

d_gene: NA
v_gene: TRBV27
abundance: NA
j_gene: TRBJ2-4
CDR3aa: CASSRTGSSAKNIQYF
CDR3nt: TGTGCCAGCTCGAGAACAGGGAGTTCTGCCAAAAACATTCAGTACTTC

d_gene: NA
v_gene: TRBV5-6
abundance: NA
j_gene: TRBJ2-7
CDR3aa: CASSFGMDSNYEQYF
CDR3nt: TGTGCCAGCAGCTTCGGCATGGACTCCAACTACGAGCAGTACTTC

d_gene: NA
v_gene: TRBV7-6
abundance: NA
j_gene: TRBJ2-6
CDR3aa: CASSFRTASGANVLTF
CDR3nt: TGTGCCAGCAGCTTTAGGACAGCCTCTGGGGCCAACGTCCTGACTTTC

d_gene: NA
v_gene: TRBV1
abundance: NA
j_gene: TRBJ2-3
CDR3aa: CTSSPVTSGTDTQYF
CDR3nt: TGCACCAGCAGCCCGGTGACTAGCGGCACAGATACGCAGTATTTT

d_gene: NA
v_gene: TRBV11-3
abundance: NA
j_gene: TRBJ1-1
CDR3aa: CASSLRGGGTEAFF
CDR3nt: TGTGCCAGCAGCCTCAGGGGCGGGGGGACTGAAGCTTTCTTT

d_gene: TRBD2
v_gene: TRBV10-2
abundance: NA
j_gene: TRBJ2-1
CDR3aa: CASSERLAGVYNEQFF
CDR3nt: TGCGCCAGCAGTGAGAGGCTAGCGGGTGTCTACAATGAGCAGTTCTTC

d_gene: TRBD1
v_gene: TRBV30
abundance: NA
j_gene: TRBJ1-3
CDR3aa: CASATGFGNTIYF
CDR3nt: TGTGCCTCGGCGACAGGGTTCGGAAACACCATATATTTT

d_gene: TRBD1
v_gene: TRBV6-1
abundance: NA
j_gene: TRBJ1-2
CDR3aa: CASSEKGTGAYGYTF
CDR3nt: TGTGCCAGCAGCGAGAAAGGGACAGGGGCCTATGGCTACACCTTC

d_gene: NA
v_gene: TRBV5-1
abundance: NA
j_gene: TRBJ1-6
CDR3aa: CASSLASPGSYNSPLHF
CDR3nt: TGCGCCAGCAGCTTGGCATCTCCGGGGTCCTATAATTCACCCCTCCACTTT

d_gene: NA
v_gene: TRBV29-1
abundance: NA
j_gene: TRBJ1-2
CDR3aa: CSVVSGYYGYTF
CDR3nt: TGCAGCGTTGTGTCGGGGTACTATGGCTACACCTTC

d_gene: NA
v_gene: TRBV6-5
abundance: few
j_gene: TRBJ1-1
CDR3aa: CASRQTPYTEAFF
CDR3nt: TGTGCCAGCAGGCAGACACCTTACACTGAAGCTTTCTTT

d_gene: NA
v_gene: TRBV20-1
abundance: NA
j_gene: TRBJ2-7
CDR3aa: CSARDRGEQYF
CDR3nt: TGCAGTGCTAGAGATCGAGGCGAGCAGTACTTC

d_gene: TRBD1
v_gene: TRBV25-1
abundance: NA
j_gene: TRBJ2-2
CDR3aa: CASSAGDRDAGELFF
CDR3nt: TGTGCCAGCAGTGCCGGAGACAGGGATGCCGGGGAGCTGTTTTTT

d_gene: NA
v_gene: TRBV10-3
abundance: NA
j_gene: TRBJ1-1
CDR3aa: CAISAGEGGVYTEAFF
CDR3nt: TGTGCCATCAGTGCAGGGGAGGGGGGCGTGTATACTGAAGCTTTCTTT

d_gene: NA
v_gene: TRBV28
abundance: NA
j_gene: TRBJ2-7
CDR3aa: CASSLEGSGEQYF
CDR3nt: TGTGCCAGCAGTTTGGAGGGGTCTGGAGAGCAGTACTTC

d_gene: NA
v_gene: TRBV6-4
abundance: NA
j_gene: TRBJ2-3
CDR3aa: CASSAGGNTDTQYF
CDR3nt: TGTGCCAGCAGTGCGGGGGGCAACACAGATACGCAGTATTTT

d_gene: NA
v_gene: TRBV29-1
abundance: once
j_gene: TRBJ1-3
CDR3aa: CSVEDLNSSGNTIYF
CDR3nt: TGCAGCGTTGAAGATCTAAACAGCTCTGGAAACACCATATATTTT

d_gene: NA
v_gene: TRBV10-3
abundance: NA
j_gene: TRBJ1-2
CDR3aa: CAISESVGNGYTF
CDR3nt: TGTGCCATCAGTGAGTCGGTCGGGAATGGCTACACCTTC

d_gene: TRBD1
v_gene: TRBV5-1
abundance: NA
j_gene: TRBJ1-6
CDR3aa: CASSPTVGQSLGSPLHF
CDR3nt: TGCGCCAGCAGCCCAACCGTGGGACAGAGTTTAGGTTCACCCCTCCACTTT

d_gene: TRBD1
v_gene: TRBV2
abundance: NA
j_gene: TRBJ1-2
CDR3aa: CASSRHGQGNYGYTF
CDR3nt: TGTGCCAGCAGTAGGCACGGACAGGGAAACTATGGCTACACCTTC

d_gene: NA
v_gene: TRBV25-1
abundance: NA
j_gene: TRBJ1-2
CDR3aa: CASSEALANYGYTF
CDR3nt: TGTGCCAGCAGTGAAGCCTTAGCTAACTATGGCTACACCTTC

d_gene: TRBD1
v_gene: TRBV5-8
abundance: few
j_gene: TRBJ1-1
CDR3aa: CASSFPPDRRNTEAFF
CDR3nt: TGTGCCAGCAGCTTTCCTCCGGACAGGCGGAACACTGAAGCTTTCTTT

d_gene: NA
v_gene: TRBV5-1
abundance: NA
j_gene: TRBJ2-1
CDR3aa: CASSLYSYNEQFF
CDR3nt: TGCGCCAGCAGCTTGTACAGCTACAATGAGCAGTTCTTC

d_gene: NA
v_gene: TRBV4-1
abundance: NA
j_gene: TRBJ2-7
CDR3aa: CASSPRQESYEQYF
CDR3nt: TGCGCCAGCAGCCCACGACAGGAGTCCTACGAGCAGTACTTC

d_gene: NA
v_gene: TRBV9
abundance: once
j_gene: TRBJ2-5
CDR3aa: CASSVGKRRAQETQYF
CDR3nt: TGTGCCAGCAGCGTAGGAAAGAGGAGGGCGCAAGAGACCCAGTACTTC

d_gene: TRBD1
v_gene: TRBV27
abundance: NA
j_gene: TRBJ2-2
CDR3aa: CASSTHDRGRRTGELFF
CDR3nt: TGTGCCAGCAGTACCCACGACAGGGGGCGCAGAACCGGGGAGCTGTTTTTT

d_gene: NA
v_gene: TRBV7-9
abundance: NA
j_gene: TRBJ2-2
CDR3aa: CASSLGAGETGELFF
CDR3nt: TGTGCCAGCAGCTTAGGAGCAGGGGAGACCGGGGAGCTGTTTTTT

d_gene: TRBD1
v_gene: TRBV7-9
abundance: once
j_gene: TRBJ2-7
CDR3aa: CASSFLPGQGYEQYF
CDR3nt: TGTGCCAGCAGCTTTCTCCCGGGACAGGGCTACGAGCAGTACTTC

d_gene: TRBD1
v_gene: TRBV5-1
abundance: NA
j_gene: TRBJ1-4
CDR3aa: CASSLVQGAATNEKLFF
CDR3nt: TGCGCCAGCAGCTTGGTACAGGGGGCTGCCACTAATGAAAAACTGTTTTTT

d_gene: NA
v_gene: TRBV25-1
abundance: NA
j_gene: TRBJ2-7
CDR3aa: CASSYRDRGGYEQYF
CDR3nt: TGTGCCAGCTCCTACCGGGACCGGGGAGGCTACGAGCAGTACTTC

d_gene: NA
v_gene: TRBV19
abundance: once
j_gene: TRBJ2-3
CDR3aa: CASSINLGADTQYF
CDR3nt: TGTGCCAGTAGTATAAACCTCGGTGCAGATACGCAGTATTTT

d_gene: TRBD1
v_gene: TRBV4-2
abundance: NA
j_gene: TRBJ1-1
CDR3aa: CASSLDRGTEAFF
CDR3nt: TGTGCCAGCAGCCTTGACAGGGGCACTGAAGCTTTCTTT

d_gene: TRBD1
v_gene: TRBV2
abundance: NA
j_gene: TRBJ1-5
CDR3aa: CASSGTGFRQPQHF
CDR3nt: TGTGCCAGCAGTGGGACAGGTTTCCGTCAGCCCCAGCATTTT

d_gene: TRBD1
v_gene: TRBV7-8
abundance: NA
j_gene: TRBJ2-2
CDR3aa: CASSLAGQGSGELFF
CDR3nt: TGTGCCAGCAGCTTAGCGGGACAGGGTTCCGGGGAGCTGTTTTTT

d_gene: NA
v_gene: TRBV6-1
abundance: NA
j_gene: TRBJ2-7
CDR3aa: CASSEATMGEQYF
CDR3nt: TGTGCCAGCAGTGAAGCGACAATGGGCGAGCAGTACTTC

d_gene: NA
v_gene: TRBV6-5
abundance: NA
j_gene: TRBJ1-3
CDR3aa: CASARSGSGNTIYF
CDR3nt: TGTGCCAGTGCCAGATCAGGCTCCGGAAACACCATATATTTT

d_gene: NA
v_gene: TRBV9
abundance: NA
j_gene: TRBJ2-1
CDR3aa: CASSVDRGSSYNEQFF
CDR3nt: TGTGCCAGCAGCGTAGATAGAGGGAGCTCCTACAATGAGCAGTTCTTC

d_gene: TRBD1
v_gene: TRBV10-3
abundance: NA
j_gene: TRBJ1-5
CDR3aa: CAISDLTGDNQPQHF
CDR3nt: TGTGCCATCAGTGACCTAACAGGGGACAATCAGCCCCAGCATTTT

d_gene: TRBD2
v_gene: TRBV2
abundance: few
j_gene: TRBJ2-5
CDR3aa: CASRGGRETQYF
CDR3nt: TGTGCCAGCCGGGGGGGCCGGGAGACCCAGTACTTC

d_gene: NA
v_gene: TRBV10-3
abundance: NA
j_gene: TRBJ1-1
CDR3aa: CAISDPAGEGNTEAFF
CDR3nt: TGTGCCATCAGTGATCCGGCAGGGGAGGGGAACACTGAAGCTTTCTTT

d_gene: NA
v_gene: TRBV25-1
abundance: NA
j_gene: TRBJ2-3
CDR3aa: CASTQLGEGGAGDTQYF
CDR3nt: TGTGCCAGCACCCAACTGGGGGAGGGGGGGGCCGGAGATACGCAGTATTTT

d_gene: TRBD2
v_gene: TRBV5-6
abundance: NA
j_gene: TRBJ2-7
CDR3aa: CASSLGLLGGNEQYF
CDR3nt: TGTGCCAGCAGCTTGGGGCTCCTGGGAGGGAACGAGCAGTACTTC

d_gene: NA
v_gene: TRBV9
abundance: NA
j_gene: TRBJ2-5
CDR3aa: CASSVGGTQETQYF
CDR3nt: TGTGCCAGCAGCGTAGGAGGGACTCAAGAGACCCAGTACTTC

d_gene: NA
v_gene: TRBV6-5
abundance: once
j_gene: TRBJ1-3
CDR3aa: CASSSPLGGDTIYF
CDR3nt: TGTGCCAGCAGTTCGCCCCTGGGGGGTGACACCATATATTTT

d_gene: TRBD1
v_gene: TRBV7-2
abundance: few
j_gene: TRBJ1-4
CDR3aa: CASSSDREKLFF
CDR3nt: TGTGCCAGCAGCTCGGACAGGGAAAAACTGTTTTTT

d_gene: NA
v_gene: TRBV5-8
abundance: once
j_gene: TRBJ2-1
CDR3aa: CASSQIPRQGYNEQFF
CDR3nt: TGTGCCAGCAGCCAAATACCGAGGCAGGGCTACAATGAGCAGTTCTTC

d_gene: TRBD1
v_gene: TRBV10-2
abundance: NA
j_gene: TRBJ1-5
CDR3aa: CASSEETGRQPQHF
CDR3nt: TGCGCCAGCAGTGAGGAGACAGGGCGGCAGCCCCAGCATTTT

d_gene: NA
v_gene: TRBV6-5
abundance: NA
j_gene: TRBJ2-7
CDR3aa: CASSYSTGEYF
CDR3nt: TGTGCCAGCAGTTACTCGACCGGAGAGTACTTC

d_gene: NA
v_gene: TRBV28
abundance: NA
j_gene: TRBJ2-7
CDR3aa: CASSLPPRSRGAIYEQYF
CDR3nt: TGTGCCAGCAGTTTGCCCCCCCGCAGCAGGGGGGCGATCTACGAGCAGTACTTC

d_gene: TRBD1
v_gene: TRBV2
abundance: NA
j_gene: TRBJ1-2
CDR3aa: CASNFPGQSSGYTF
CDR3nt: TGTGCCAGCAACTTTCCGGGACAGTCCTCTGGCTACACCTTC

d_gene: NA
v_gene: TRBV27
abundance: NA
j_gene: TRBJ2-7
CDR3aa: CASKTSRDTFYEQYF
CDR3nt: TGTGCCAGCAAAACCAGCCGGGACACATTCTACGAGCAGTACTTC

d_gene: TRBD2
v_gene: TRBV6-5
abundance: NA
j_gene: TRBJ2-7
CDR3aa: CASSRGLAGSYEQYF
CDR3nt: TGTGCCAGCAGTCGGGGACTAGCGGGGTCCTACGAGCAGTACTTC